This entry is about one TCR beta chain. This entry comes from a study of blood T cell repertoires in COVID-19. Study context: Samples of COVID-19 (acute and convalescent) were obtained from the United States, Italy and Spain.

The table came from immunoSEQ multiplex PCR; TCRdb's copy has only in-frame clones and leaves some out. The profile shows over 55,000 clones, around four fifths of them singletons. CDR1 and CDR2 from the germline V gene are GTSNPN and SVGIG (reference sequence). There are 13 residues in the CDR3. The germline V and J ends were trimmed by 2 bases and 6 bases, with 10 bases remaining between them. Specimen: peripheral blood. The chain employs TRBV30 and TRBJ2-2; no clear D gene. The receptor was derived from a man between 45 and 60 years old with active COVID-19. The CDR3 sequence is CAWSSARAGELFF. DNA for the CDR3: TGTGCCTGGAGTTCCGCCCGGGCCGGGGAGCTGTTTTTT.